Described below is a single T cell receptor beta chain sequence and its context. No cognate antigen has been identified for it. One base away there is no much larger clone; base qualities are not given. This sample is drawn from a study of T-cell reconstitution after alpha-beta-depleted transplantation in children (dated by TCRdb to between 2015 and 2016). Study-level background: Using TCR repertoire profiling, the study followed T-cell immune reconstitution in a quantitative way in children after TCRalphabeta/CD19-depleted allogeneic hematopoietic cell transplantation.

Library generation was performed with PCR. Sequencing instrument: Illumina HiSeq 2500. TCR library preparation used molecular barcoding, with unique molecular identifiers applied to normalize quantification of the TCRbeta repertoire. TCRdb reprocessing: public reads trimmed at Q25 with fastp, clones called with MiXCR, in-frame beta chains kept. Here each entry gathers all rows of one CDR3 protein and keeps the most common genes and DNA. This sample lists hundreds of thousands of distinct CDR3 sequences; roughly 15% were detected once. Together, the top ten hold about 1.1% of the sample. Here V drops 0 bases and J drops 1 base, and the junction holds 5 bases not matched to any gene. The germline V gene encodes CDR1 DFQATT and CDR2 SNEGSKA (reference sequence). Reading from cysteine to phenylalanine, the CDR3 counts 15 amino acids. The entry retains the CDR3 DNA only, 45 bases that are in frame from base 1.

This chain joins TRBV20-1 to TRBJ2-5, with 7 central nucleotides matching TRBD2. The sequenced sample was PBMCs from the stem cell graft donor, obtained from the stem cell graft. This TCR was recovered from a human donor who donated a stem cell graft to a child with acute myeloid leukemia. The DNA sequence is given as TGCAGTGCTAGAGATCTAGCGGACTTCCAAGAGACCCAGTACTTC. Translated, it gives CSARDLADFQETQYF.